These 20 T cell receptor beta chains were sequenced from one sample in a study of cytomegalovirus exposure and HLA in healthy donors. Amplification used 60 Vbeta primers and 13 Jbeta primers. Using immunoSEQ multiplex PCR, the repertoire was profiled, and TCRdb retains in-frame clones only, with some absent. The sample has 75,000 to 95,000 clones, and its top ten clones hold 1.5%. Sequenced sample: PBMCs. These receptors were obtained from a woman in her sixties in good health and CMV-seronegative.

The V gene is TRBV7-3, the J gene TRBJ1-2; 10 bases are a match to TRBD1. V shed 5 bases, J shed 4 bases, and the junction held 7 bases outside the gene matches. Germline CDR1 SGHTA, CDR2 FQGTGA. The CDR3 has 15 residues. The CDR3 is CASSPGQGEFYGYTF. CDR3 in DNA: TGTGCCAGCAGCCCCGGACAGGGGGAGTTCTATGGCTACACCTTC.

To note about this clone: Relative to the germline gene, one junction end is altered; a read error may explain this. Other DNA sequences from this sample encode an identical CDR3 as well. Written as DNA, the CDR3 is TGCGCCAGCAGCTTGACGGGAGGGCCCGGGGAGCTATTTTTT. Its translation: CASSLTGGPGELFF. V usage is TRBV5-1 and J usage is TRBJ2-2, with 8 bases matching TRBD2. This CDR3 spans 14 amino acids. Germline CDR1 SGHRS, CDR2 YFSETQ.

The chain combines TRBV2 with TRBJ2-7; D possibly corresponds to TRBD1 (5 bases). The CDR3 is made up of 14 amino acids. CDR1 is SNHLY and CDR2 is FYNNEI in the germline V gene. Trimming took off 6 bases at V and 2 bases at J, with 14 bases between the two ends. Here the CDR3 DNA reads TGTGCCAGCAGAGGACACATCAATCCCTACGAGCAGTACTTC. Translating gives CASRGHINPYEQYF.

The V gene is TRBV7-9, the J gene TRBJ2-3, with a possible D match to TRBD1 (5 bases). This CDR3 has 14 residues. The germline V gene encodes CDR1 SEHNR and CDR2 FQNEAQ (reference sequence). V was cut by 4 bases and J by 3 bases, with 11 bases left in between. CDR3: CASSSGMGTDTQYF. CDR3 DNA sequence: TGTGCCAGCAGCTCAGGGATGGGGACAGATACGCAGTATTTT.

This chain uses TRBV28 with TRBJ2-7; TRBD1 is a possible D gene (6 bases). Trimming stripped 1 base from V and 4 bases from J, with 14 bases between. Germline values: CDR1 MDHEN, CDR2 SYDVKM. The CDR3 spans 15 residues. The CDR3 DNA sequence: TGTGCCAGCAGTTTATCTGGGGGCCTCGGTTACGAGCAGTACTTC. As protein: CASSLSGGLGYEQYF.

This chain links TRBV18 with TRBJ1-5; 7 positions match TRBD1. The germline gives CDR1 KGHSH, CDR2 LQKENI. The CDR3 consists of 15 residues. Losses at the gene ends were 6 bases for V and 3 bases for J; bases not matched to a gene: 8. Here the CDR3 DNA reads TGTGCCAGCTCCTCCAGGGGGACGACCAATCAGCCCCAGCATTTT. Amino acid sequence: CASSSRGTTNQPQHF.

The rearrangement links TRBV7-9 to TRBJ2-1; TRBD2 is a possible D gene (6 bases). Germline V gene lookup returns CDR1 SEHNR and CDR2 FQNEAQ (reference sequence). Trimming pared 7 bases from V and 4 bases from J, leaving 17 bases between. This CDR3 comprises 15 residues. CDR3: CASTRGSGAYNEQFF. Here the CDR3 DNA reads TGTGCCAGCACCCGGGGGAGCGGAGCATACAATGAGCAGTTCTTC.

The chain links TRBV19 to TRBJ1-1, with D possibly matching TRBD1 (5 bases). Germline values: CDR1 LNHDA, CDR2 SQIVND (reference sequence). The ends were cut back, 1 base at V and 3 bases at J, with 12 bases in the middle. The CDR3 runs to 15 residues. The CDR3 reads CASSIAGGSDTEAFF. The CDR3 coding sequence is TGTGCCAGTAGTATAGCGGGGGGTTCGGACACTGAAGCTTTCTTT. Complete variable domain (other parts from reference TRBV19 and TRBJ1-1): DGGITQSPKYLFRKEGQNVTLSCEQNLNHDAMYWYRQDPGQGLRLIYYSQIVNDFQKGDIAEGYSVSREKKESFPLTVTSAQKNPTAFYLCASSIAGGSDTEAFFGQGTRLTVV.

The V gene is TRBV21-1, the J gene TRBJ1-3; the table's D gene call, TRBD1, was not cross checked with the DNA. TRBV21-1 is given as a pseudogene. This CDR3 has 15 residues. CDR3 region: CASLPTGNSGNTIYF. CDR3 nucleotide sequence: TGTGCCAGTCTACCGACAGGCAACTCTGGAAACACCATATATTTT.

CDR3 in amino acids: CASSLSVARATEAFF. CDR3 coding DNA: TGTGCCAGCTCACTCTCCGTGGCGAGGGCGACTGAAGCTTTCTTT. The V and J genes are TRBV18 and TRBJ1-1; D is ambiguous. V was cut by 4 bases and J by 5 bases, with 17 bases left in between. Per germline, CDR1 KGHSH and CDR2 LQKENI. The CDR3 loop spans 15 amino acids. The full variable domain, rest sourced from reference TRBV18 and TRBJ1-1, is NAGVMQNPRHLVRRRGQEARLRCSPMKGHSHVYWYRQLPEEGLKFMVYLQKENIIDESGMPKERFSAEFPKEGPSILRIQQVVRGDSAAYFCASSLSVARATEAFFGQGTRLTVV.

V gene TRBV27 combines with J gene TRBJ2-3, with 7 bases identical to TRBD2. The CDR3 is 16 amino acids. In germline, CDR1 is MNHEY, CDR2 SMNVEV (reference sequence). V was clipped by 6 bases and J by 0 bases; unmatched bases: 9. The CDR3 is CASSLLAVFSTDTQYF. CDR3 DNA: TGTGCCAGCAGCCTCCTAGCGGTATTTAGCACAGATACGCAGTATTTT.

The CDR3 DNA follows: TGCGCCAGCAGCTTGGCCCGACAGGGTGACGGATTTGAAAAACTGTTTTTT. It encodes CASSLARQGDGFEKLFF. This chain uses TRBV5-1 with TRBJ1-4, with 7 nucleotides matching TRBD1. Losses at the gene ends were 0 bases for V and 7 bases for J; bases not matched to a gene: 12. Germline V gene data show CDR1 as SGHRS and CDR2 as YFSETQ. There are 17 residues in the CDR3.

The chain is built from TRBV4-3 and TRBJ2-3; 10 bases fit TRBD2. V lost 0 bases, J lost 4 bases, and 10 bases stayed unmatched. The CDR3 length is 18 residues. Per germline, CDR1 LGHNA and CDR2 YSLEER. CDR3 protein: CASSQDRILAGRPDTQYF. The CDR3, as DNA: TGCGCCAGCAGCCAAGATAGAATACTAGCGGGACGCCCAGATACGCAGTATTTT.

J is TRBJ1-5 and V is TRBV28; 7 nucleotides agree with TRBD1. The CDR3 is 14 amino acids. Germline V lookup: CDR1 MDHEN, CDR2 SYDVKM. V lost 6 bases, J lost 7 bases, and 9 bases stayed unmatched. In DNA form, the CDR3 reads TGTGCCAGCAGACAAGACAGGGCAAGACAGCCCCAGCATTTT. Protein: CASRQDRARQPQHF. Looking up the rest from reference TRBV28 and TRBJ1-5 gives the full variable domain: DVKVTQSSRYLVKRTGEKVFLECVQDMDHENMFWYRQDPGLGLRLIYFSYDVKMKEKGDIPEGYSVSREKKERFSLILESASTNQTSMYLCASRQDRARQPQHFGDGTRLSIL.

The DNA for the CDR3 is TGTGCCAGCAGTTACTCTTCGGTGCGCGAGCAGTACTTC. Translated: CASSYSSVREQYF. The chain uses TRBV6-5 and TRBJ2-7; D call uncertain. Trimming pared 0 bases from V and 6 bases from J, leaving 9 bases between. The V gene's germline CDR1 is MNHEY and CDR2 SVGAGI. This CDR3 has 13 amino acids.

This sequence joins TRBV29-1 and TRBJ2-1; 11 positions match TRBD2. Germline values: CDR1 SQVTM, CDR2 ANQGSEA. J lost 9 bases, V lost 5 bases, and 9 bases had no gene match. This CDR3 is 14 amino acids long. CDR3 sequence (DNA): TGCAGCGTTTCATTGGCTAGCGGGAGGATTGAGCAGTTCTTC. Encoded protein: CSVSLASGRIEQFF.

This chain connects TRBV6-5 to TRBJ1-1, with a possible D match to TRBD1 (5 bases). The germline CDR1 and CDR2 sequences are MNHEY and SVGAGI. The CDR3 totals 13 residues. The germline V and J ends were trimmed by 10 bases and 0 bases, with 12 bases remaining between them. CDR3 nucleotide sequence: TGTGCCATCAGGGTGGGAGTGAACACTGAAGCTTTCTTT. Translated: CAIRVGVNTEAFF.

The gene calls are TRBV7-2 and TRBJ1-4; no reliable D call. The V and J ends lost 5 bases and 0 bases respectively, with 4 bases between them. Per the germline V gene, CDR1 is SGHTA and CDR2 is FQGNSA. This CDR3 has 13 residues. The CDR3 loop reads CASSPPTNEKLFF. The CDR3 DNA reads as TGTGCCAGCAGCCCTCCAACTAATGAAAAACTGTTTTTT. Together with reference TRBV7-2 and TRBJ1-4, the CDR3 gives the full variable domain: GAGVSQSPSNKVTEKGKDVELRCDPISGHTALYWYRQSLGQGLEFLIYFQGNSAPDKSGLPSDRFSAERTGGSVSTLTIQRTQQEDSAVYLCASSPPTNEKLFFGSGTQLSVL.

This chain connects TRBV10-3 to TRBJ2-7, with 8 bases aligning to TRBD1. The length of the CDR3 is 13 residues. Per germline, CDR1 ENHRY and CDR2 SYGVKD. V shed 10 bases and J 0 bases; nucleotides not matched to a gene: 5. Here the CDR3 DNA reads TGTGCCACAGGGGACAGGATCTCCTACGAGCAGTACTTC. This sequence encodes CATGDRISYEQYF.

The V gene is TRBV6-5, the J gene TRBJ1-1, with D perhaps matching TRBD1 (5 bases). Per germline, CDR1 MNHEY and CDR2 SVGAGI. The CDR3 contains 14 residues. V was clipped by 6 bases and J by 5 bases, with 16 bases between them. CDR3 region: CASRRQPVWTEAFF. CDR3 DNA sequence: TGTGCCAGCAGACGACAGCCAGTATGGACTGAAGCTTTCTTT.